The 25 T cell receptor beta chains below come from one sample, sequenced in a study of blood T cell repertoires in COVID-19. Assay used: immunoSEQ multiplex PCR; TCRdb lists only in-frame clones, some missing. The sample lists about 270,000 clones; around 82% were seen once. Sequencing was done on a sample of peripheral blood. These receptors all come from a woman aged 18-29 years with acute or convalescent COVID-19.

The gene calls are TRBV3-1 (or the pseudogene TRBV3-2) and TRBJ2-7, with D hard to call. Per the germline V gene, CDR1 is LGHDT and CDR2 is YNNKEL (reference sequence). V lost 0 bases, J lost 3 bases, and 9 bases lay in between. The CDR3 totals 14 residues. This chain's CDR3 is CASSQDLGHYEQYF. For the CDR3, the DNA is TGTGCCAGCAGCCAAGATCTTGGCCACTACGAGCAGTACTTC.

This clone was recorded only once. The chain carries TRBV14 and TRBJ1-4; TRBD1 aligns across 9 bases. CDR3 length: 15 amino acids. The ends lost 2 bases at V and 6 bases at J; junction bases unmatched: 4. The germline V gene encodes CDR1 SGHDN and CDR2 FVKESK. The CDR3 here is CASSQLGTGYEKLFF. The CDR3 DNA sequence: TGTGCCAGCAGCCAACTTGGGACAGGGTATGAAAAACTGTTTTTT. Variable domain in full (rest from reference TRBV14 and TRBJ1-4): EAGVTQFPSHSVIEKGQTVTLRCDPISGHDNLYWYRRVMGKEIKFLLHFVKESKQDESGMPNNRFLAERTGGTYSTLKVQPAELEDSGVYFCASSQLGTGYEKLFFGSGTQLSVL.

This clone was seen only once. The J gene is TRBJ1-1, the V gene TRBV10-2; the match to TRBD1 covers 8 bases. This CDR3 has 12 amino acids. Germline CDR1 is WSHSY and CDR2 is SAAADI. With 8 bases clipped from V and 3 bases from J, the junction kept 2 bases outside the gene matches. The chain's CDR3 is CASRQGYTEAFF. CDR3 DNA sequence: TGCGCCAGCCGACAGGGGTACACTGAAGCTTTCTTT.

This clone showed up just once. The chain employs TRBV5-1 and TRBJ2-3, with D possibly being TRBD1 (6 bases). Germline V gene data show CDR1 as SGHRS and CDR2 as YFSETQ. There are 16 residues in the CDR3. Trimming removed 3 bases at V and 4 bases at J, with 18 bases between. The CDR3 loop reads CASSSLSGESADTQYF. The CDR3 nucleotides read TGCGCCAGCAGCTCACTCTCAGGGGAATCGGCAGATACGCAGTATTTT.

This chain links TRBV14 with TRBJ2-1; 13 bases map to TRBD2. Germline CDR1 SGHDN, CDR2 FVKESK. The V and J ends lost 1 base and 6 bases, in that order; junction bases with no gene match: 6. This CDR3 is built from 17 residues. CDR3 nucleotides: TGTGCCAGCAGCCAAGTGTTTAGGACTAGCGGGAGCAATGAGCAGTTCTTC. It encodes CASSQVFRTSGSNEQFF.

V and J are TRBV7-8 and TRBJ1-5, with D unresolved. Trimming removed 5 bases at V and 3 bases at J, with 14 bases between. Germline assignment: CDR1 SGHVS and CDR2 FQNEAQ. CDR3 length: 15 amino acids. The CDR3 DNA is TGTGCCAGCAGCCCAAACCGGGTCCCCAATCAGCCCCAGCATTTT. Translation: CASSPNRVPNQPQHF.

The chain has TRBV29-1 and TRBJ2-5; a possible D gene is TRBD1 (6 bases). CDR3 length equals 13 residues. Germline lookup yields CDR1 SQVTM and CDR2 ANQGSEA. V was cut by 5 bases and J by 4 bases, with 14 bases left in between. The CDR3 here is CSVRRGGGETQYF. CDR3 DNA: TGCAGCGTTCGCAGGGGCGGTGGAGAGACCCAGTACTTC.

V gene TRBV6-6 combines with J gene TRBJ2-7, with D possibly being TRBD2 (5 bases). The V end lost 5 bases, the J end lost 3 bases, and 11 bases lay between the germline ends. The length of the CDR3 is 13 residues. The germline gives CDR1 MNHNY, CDR2 SVGAGI (reference sequence). The chain's CDR3 is CASSPTAGYEQYF. The CDR3, as DNA: TGTGCCAGCAGTCCCACGGCGGGCTACGAGCAGTACTTC.

This chain joins TRBV5-1 and TRBJ2-5; TRBD2 agrees at 8 bases. V lost 4 bases and J lost 7; bases outside the gene matches: 9. Germline V CDR1 and CDR2: SGHRS, YFSETQ. The CDR3 runs 14 residues. CDR3 DNA: TGCGCCAGCAGCCGGGAGGGAAACGTTCGGACCCAGTACTTC. This translates into CASSREGNVRTQYF. Full variable domain (remainder filled in from reference TRBV5-1 and TRBJ2-5): KAGVTQTPRYLIKTRGQQVTLSCSPISGHRSVSWYQQTPGQGLQFLFEYFSETQRNKGNFPGRFSGRQFSNSRSEMNVSTLELGDSALYLCASSREGNVRTQYFGPGTRLLVL.

The chain is built from TRBV21-1 and TRBJ2-5; the table's D call of TRBD2 was not tested on the DNA. TRBV21-1 is a pseudogene locus. CDR3 size: 17 residues. CDR3 in amino acids: CASSKVWGTSGRETQYF. The CDR3 DNA reads as TGTGCCAGCAGCAAAGTTTGGGGAACTAGCGGGAGGGAGACCCAGTACTTC.

This chain links TRBV6-6 with TRBJ2-1, with unresolved D. Germline values: CDR1 MNHNY, CDR2 SVGAGI (reference sequence). The V end was cut by 7 bases, the J end by 12 bases, with 19 bases between. This CDR3 has 13 residues. The CDR3 region has the DNA TGTGCCAGCAAACGGCTAGACGTGGTGACGCAGTTCTTC. Its translation: CASKRLDVVTQFF.

This clone came up once. This sequence joins TRBV5-1 and TRBJ1-2; possible D gene TRBD1, 5 bases. Germline CDR1 SGHRS, CDR2 YFSETQ. This CDR3 spans 13 amino acids. V was pared by 4 bases and J by 1 base, with 8 bases between. The CDR3, as DNA: TGCGCCAGCAGCCTGACAGATAACTATGGCTACACCTTC. Residues: CASSLTDNYGYTF.

The gene calls are TRBV27 and TRBJ2-7, with 8 bases matching TRBD2. The CDR3 extends over 12 amino acids. The ends lost 11 bases at V and 3 bases at J; junction bases unmatched: 6. CDR1 is MNHEY, CDR2 SMNVEV, per germline (reference sequence). This chain's CDR3 is CASGGIRYEQYF. DNA for the CDR3: TGTGCCTCGGGGGGGATACGCTACGAGCAGTACTTC.

This chain uses TRBV5-1 with TRBJ2-2; a weak D match, TRBD1 (5 bases). The germline V gene encodes CDR1 SGHRS and CDR2 YFSETQ. The CDR3 totals 17 residues. Trimming pared 3 bases from V and 3 bases from J, leaving 18 bases between. DNA of the CDR3: TGCGCCAGCAGCTCAGGGCTGCGGCTTGGGGACACCGGGGAGCTGTTTTTT. As protein: CASSSGLRLGDTGELFF.

This clone was counted a few times. The chain employs TRBV30 and TRBJ2-7; no clear D gene. The CDR3 has 13 amino acids. Trimming took off 0 bases at V and 3 bases at J, with 9 bases between the two ends. Germline lookup yields CDR1 GTSNPN and CDR2 SVGIG (reference sequence). The CDR3: CAWSVVADYEQYF. DNA of the CDR3: TGTGCCTGGAGTGTAGTGGCCGACTACGAGCAGTACTTC.

The chain has TRBV5-1 and TRBJ2-7, with D possibly being TRBD2 (6 bases). CDR1 and CDR2 from the germline V gene are SGHRS and YFSETQ. Trimming stripped 4 bases from V and 12 bases from J, with 17 bases between. There are 12 residues in the CDR3. The CDR3 loop reads CASSPRGREWYF. As DNA, the CDR3 is TGCGCCAGCAGCCCTCGGGGGAGAGAATGGTACTTC.

This clone was observed a few times. The chain combines TRBV5-1 with TRBJ2-2; TRBD2 is a possible D gene (5 bases). The CDR3 sequence is 19 residues long. Trimming stripped 5 bases from V and 0 bases from J, with 23 bases between. Germline lookup yields CDR1 SGHRS and CDR2 YFSETQ. This CDR3 reads CASSPPEGPKVANTGELFF. CDR3 sequence (DNA): TGCGCCAGCAGTCCTCCCGAGGGCCCCAAGGTCGCGAACACCGGGGAGCTGTTTTTT.

V and J are TRBV7-2 and TRBJ2-1; 7 bases agree with TRBD2. Germline V gene lookup returns CDR1 SGHTA and CDR2 FQGNSA. The CDR3 is 11 residues long. Trimming removed 5 bases from V and 12 bases from J; junction bases left unmatched: 4. The DNA of the CDR3 is TGTGCCAGCAGCCGCGCGGGGGTGCAGTTCTTC. Its protein is CASSRAGVQFF.

This chain joins TRBV18 and TRBJ2-1; 11 bases align to TRBD2. The CDR3 length is 17 residues. Germline assignment: CDR1 KGHSH and CDR2 LQKENI. The V and J ends lost 3 bases and 0 bases, in that order; junction bases with no gene match: 4. CDR3 sequence (DNA): TGTGCCAGCTCACCCCAGGGACTAGCGGTCTCCTACAATGAGCAGTTCTTC. Residues: CASSPQGLAVSYNEQFF. The full variable domain, rest sourced from reference TRBV18 and TRBJ2-1, is NAGVMQNPRHLVRRRGQEARLRCSPMKGHSHVYWYRQLPEEGLKFMVYLQKENIIDESGMPKERFSAEFPKEGPSILRIQQVVRGDSAAYFCASSPQGLAVSYNEQFFGPGTRLTVL.

V usage is TRBV11-2 and J usage is TRBJ1-1, with D tentatively TRBD1 (5 bases). Germline V lookup: CDR1 SGHAT, CDR2 FQNNGV. V was clipped by 5 bases and J by 1 base, with 14 bases between them. The CDR3 runs to 15 residues. The chain's CDR3 is CASSLLGQGNTEAFF. In nucleotides, the CDR3 is TGTGCCAGCAGCCTTCTAGGTCAGGGGAACACTGAAGCTTTCTTT. Filled out from reference TRBV11-2 and TRBJ1-1, the complete variable domain reads EAGVAQSPRYKIIEKRQSVAFWCNPISGHATLYWYQQILGQGPKLLIQFQNNGVVDDSQLPKDRFSAERLKGVDSTLKIQPAKLEDSAVYLCASSLLGQGNTEAFFGQGTRLTVV.

The chain joins TRBV19 to TRBJ1-2, with 7 nucleotides matching TRBD1. Germline V CDR1 and CDR2: LNHDA, SQIVND (reference sequence). The CDR3 runs to 18 residues. The V segment lost 0 bases and the J segment 8 bases; nucleotides outside the gene matches: 18. CDR3 DNA: TGTGCCAGTAGTATAGATAGATGGATAGGGGACAGCCTGGAGGGCTACACCTTC. This translates into CASSIDRWIGDSLEGYTF.

A few counts support this clone. Here the CDR3 reads CASSQVMGLAGPDYEQYF. For the CDR3, the DNA is TGCGCCAGCAGCCAAGTAATGGGACTAGCGGGACCGGACTACGAGCAGTACTTC. The V gene is TRBV4-3, the J gene TRBJ2-7; TRBD2 matches 13 bases. The J segment lost 3 bases and the V segment lost 1 base, leaving 9 bases of the junction unmatched. The CDR3 spans 18 residues. The germline gives CDR1 LGHNA, CDR2 YSLEER.

This rearrangement joins TRBV6-5 to TRBJ1-3, with D perhaps matching TRBD1 (6 bases). The CDR3 runs 16 residues. The germline V gene has CDR1 MNHEY and CDR2 SVGAGI. The V gene lost 2 bases and the J gene lost 3 bases, with 14 bases spanning the gap. CDR3 loop: CASSYGRQARGNTIYF. In DNA form, the CDR3 reads TGTGCCAGCAGTTACGGACGACAGGCCCGTGGAAACACCATATATTTT.

V is TRBV7-9 and J is TRBJ2-3; 14 positions agree with TRBD2. The trim removed 5 bases at V and 4 bases at J, leaving 5 bases unmatched. This CDR3 has 16 amino acids. Germline-derived CDR1 and CDR2 are SEHNR and FQNEAQ (reference sequence). The chain's CDR3 is CASSRTSGGLADTQYF. CDR3 bases: TGTGCCAGCAGCCGGACTAGCGGGGGGCTGGCAGATACGCAGTATTTT.

This sequence joins TRBV6-5 and TRBJ2-1, with D hard to call. V was trimmed by 2 bases and J by 7 bases, leaving 12 bases between them. Germline V lookup: CDR1 MNHEY, CDR2 SVGAGI. This CDR3 is 14 amino acids long. CDR3 in DNA: TGTGCCAGCAGTTACCACAGTGGTACAAATGAGCAGTTCTTC. It translates to CASSYHSGTNEQFF.